The TCR beta chain described here comes from a study of preoperative IRX-2 immunotherapy in early breast cancer (dated by TCRdb to between 2018 and 2021). About this clone: The antigen it binds to is not known. Nothing much larger sits one base from this clone, and base qualities are not available.

This specimen's treatment or condition label, interpreted: preoperative locoregional IRX-2 cytokine immunotherapy. The samples were obtained from a phase Ib study that tested preoperative, locoregional IRX-2 cytokine immunotherapy meant to prime immune responses. Patients with early-stage breast cancer who were given IRX-2 before surgery served as donors. The V end loses 5 bases and the J end loses 4 bases, and a stretch of 11 bases separates them. Sequences SQVTM (CDR1) and ANQGSEA (CDR2) are obtained from the germline V gene. The CDR3 starts with the cysteine, ends with the phenylalanine, and has 12 residues. Only the CDR3 DNA stays, 36 bases, in frame from base 1. Receptors were amplified or captured by the immunoSEQ multiplex PCR assay. What TCRdb holds here is the immuneACCESS table cut down to in-frame rearrangements. Part of the clones is not present; checked against another copy, under half of the missing clones reflect an unresolved V gene, and the others are unexplained. The sample data list tens of thousands of clones, and about nine tenths of these were observed just once. The ten biggest clones cover 1.6% of the sample.

The source material was tumor tissue, sampled after IRX-2 immunotherapy. This clonotype was sampled from a human donor with breast cancer. The chain employs TRBV29-1 and TRBJ1-2, with a tentative D gene TRBD1 over 6 matching bases. The DNA reads as follows: TGCAGCGTTTGGTCAGGGGTCTATGGCTACACCTTC. The translation is CSVWSGVYGYTF.